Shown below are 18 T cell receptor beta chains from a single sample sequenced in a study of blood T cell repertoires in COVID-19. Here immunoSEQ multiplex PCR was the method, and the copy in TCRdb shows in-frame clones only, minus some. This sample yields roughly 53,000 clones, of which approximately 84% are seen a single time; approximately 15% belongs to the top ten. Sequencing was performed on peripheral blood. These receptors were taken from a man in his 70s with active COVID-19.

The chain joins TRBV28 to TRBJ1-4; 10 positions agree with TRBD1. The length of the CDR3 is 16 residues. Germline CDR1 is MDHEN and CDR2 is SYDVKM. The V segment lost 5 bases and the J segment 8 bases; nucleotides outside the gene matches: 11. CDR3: CASSGWGQGQVEKLFF. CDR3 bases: TGTGCCAGCAGTGGGTGGGGACAGGGGCAAGTGGAAAAACTGTTTTTT.

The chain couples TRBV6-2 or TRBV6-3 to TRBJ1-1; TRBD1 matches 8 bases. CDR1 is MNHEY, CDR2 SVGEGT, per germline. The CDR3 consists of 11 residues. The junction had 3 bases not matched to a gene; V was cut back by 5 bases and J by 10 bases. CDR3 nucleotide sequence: TGTGCCAGCAGTCGACAGGGGCGAGCTTTCTTT. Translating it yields CASSRQGRAFF.

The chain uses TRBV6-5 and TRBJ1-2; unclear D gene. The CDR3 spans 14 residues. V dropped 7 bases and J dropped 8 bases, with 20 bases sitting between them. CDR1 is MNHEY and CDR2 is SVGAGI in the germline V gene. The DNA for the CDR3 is TGTGCCAGCACTTTAGGACGGGAGGGTAGGGGCTACACCTTC. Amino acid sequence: CASTLGREGRGYTF.

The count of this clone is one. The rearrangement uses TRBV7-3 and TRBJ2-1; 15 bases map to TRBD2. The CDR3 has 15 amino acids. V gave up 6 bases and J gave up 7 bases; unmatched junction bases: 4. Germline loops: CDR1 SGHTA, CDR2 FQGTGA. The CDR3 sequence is CASRSGTSGGNEQFF. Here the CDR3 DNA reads TGTGCCAGCAGGTCCGGGACTAGCGGGGGGAATGAGCAGTTCTTC. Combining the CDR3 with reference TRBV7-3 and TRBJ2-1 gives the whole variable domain GAGVSQTPSNKVTEKGKYVELRCDPISGHTALYWYRQSLGQGPEFLIYFQGTGAADDSGLPNDRFFAVRPEGSVSTLKIQRTERGDSAVYLCASRSGTSGGNEQFFGPGTRLTVL.

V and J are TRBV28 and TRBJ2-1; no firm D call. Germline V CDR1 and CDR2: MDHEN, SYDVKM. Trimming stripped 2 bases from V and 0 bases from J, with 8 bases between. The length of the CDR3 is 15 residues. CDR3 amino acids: CASSLLGSSYNEQFF. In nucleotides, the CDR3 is TGTGCCAGCAGTTTACTCGGGTCCTCCTACAATGAGCAGTTCTTC.

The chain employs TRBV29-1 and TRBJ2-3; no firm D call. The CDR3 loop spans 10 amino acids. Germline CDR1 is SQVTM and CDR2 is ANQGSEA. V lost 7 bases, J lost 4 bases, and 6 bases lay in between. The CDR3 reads CSAGADTQYF. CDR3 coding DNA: TGCAGCGCTGGAGCAGATACGCAGTATTTT.

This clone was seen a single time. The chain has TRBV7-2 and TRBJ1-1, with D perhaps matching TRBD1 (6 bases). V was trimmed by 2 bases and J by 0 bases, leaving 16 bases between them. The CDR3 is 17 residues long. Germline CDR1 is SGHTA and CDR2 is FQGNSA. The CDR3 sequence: CASSLLRTAFMNTEAFF. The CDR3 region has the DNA TGTGCCAGCAGCTTACTTAGGACAGCTTTTATGAACACTGAAGCTTTCTTT.

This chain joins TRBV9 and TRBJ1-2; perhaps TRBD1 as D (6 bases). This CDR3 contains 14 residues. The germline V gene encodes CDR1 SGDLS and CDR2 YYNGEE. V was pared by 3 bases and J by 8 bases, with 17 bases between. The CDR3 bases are TGTGCCAGCAGCGCCACAACCAGGGGTGGAGGCTACACCTTC. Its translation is CASSATTRGGGYTF.

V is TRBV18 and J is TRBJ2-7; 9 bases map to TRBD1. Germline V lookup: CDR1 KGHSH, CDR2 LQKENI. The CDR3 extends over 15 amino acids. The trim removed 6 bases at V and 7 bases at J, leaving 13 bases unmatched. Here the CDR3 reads CASSLLGTGMEEQYF. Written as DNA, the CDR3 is TGTGCCAGCTCGCTTCTAGGGACAGGGATGGAGGAGCAGTACTTC. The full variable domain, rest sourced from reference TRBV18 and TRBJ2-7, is NAGVMQNPRHLVRRRGQEARLRCSPMKGHSHVYWYRQLPEEGLKFMVYLQKENIIDESGMPKERFSAEFPKEGPSILRIQQVVRGDSAAYFCASSLLGTGMEEQYFGPGTRLTVT.

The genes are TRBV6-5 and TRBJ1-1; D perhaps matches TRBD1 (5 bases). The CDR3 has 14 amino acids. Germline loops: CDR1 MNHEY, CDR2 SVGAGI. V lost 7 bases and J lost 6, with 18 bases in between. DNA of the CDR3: TGTGCCAGCACCCCGGAGCAGGGTGGCCCTGAAGCTTTCTTT. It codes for CASTPEQGGPEAFF.

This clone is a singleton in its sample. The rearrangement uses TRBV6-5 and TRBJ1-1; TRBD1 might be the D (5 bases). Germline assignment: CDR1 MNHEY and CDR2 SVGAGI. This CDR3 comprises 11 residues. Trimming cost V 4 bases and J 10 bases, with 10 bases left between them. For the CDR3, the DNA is TGTGCCAGCAGTTCCAGGCAGGGAGCTTTCTTT. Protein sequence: CASSSRQGAFF.

CDR3 DNA sequence: TGTGCCAGTAAGGTAATGGACAGAAGCAATCAGCCCCAGCATTTT. It encodes CASKVMDRSNQPQHF. V is TRBV19 and J is TRBJ1-5, with a possible D match to TRBD1 (6 bases). CDR3 length: 15 residues. The germline V gene encodes CDR1 LNHDA and CDR2 SQIVND (reference sequence). With 7 bases removed from V and 1 base from J, the gap between germline ends came to 14 bases.

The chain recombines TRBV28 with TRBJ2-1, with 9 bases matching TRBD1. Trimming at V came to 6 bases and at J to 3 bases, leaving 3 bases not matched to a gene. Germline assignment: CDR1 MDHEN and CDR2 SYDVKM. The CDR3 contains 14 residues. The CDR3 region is CASRGTGSYNEQFF. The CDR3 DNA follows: TGTGCCAGCAGAGGGACAGGGAGCTACAATGAGCAGTTCTTC.

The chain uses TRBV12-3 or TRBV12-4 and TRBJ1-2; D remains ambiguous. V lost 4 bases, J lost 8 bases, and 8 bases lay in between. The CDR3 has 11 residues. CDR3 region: CASSYGEGYTF. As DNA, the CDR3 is TGTGCCAGCAGTTACGGGGAAGGCTACACCTTC.

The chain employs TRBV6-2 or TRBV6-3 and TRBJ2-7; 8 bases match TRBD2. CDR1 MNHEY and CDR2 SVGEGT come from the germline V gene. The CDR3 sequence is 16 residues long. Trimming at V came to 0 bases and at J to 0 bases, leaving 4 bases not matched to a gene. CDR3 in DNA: TGTGCCAGCAGTTACTCGACGGCGGGAGGCTCCTACGAGCAGTACTTC. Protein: CASSYSTAGGSYEQYF.

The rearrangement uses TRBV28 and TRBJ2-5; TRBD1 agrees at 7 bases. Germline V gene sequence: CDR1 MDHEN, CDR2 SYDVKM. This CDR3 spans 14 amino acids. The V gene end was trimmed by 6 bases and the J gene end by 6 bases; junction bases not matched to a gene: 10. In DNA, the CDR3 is TGTGCCAGCAGCCCTCGACAGGGTAGGCAGACCCAGTACTTC. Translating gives CASSPRQGRQTQYF.

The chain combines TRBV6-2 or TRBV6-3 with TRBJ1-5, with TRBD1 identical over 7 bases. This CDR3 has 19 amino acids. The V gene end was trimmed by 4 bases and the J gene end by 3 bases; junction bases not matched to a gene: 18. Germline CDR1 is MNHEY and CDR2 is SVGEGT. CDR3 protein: CASSFHITRGQSINQPQHF. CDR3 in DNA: TGTGCCAGCAGTTTTCACATCACCCGGGGACAGTCTATCAATCAGCCCCAGCATTTT.

The DNA of the CDR3 is TGCGCCAGCAGCCAAGATTGGCAGGGTATCGATTCACCCCTCCACTTT. Translated: CASSQDWQGIDSPLHF. The chain combines TRBV4-1 with TRBJ1-6; the D gene is possibly TRBD1 (5 bases). The germline CDR1 and CDR2 sequences are MGHRA and YSYEKL. This CDR3 has 16 amino acids. Trimming left V 0 bases short and J 8 bases short, with 14 bases between.